These T cell receptor beta chains were read from a single sample in a study of blood T cell repertoires in COVID-19. Here immunoSEQ multiplex PCR was the method, and the copy in TCRdb shows in-frame clones only, minus some. Of a few hundred thousand clones in the sample, roughly 84% were seen once. The specimen sequenced was peripheral blood. These receptors were collected from a woman between 18 and 29 years old with acute or convalescent COVID-19. The CDR3 runs from the conserved cysteine through the conserved F or W. The D gene is left open where the match is weak. The size field is filled for only some rows; it gives once, few, many or a size class.

clone size: once; J gene: TRBJ2-7; V gene: TRBV7-2; D gene: .; CDR3 DNA: TGTGCCAGCAGCTTAGGGTCGAGCTCCTACGAGCAGTACTTC; CDR3 protein: CASSLGSSSYEQYF
clone size: few; J gene: TRBJ1-5; V gene: TRBV7-8; D gene: .; CDR3 DNA: TGTGCCAGCAGCTTGGGGACGAGGGAGGGGCAGCCCCAGCATTTT; CDR3 protein: CASSLGTREGQPQHF
clone size: .; J gene: TRBJ2-1; V gene: TRBV10-3; D gene: TRBD1; CDR3 DNA: TGTGCCATCGAGGGACAGGGGGGCGATGAGCAGTTCTTC; CDR3 protein: CAIEGQGGDEQFF
clone size: .; J gene: TRBJ1-3; V gene: TRBV28; D gene: .; CDR3 DNA: TGTGCCAGCAGTCTAGATCAGTACTCTGGAAACACCATATATTTT; CDR3 protein: CASSLDQYSGNTIYF
clone size: .; J gene: TRBJ1-2; V gene: TRBV13; D gene: TRBD1; CDR3 DNA: TGTGCCAGCAGCTCCACTGGACAGGGGGCGCCCTATGGCTACACCTTC; CDR3 protein: CASSSTGQGAPYGYTF
clone size: .; J gene: TRBJ2-7; V gene: TRBV7-9; D gene: TRBD2; CDR3 DNA: TGTGCCAGCAGCCCCTCCGGGGGGTTCGGGAACTACGAGCAGTACTTC; CDR3 protein: CASSPSGGFGNYEQYF
clone size: .; J gene: TRBJ1-1; V gene: TRBV10-3; D gene: TRBD1; CDR3 DNA: TGTGCCATCAGTGACTTAACAGGGGGAACTGAAGCTTTCTTT; CDR3 protein: CAISDLTGGTEAFF
clone size: .; J gene: TRBJ2-1; V gene: TRBV11-2; D gene: TRBD2; CDR3 DNA: TGTGCCAGCAGCCCAGGGGGTTCTAGCGGGAGGGTGGGTGAGCAGTTCTTC; CDR3 protein: CASSPGGSSGRVGEQFF
clone size: .; J gene: TRBJ2-1; V gene: TRBV7-6; D gene: TRBD2; CDR3 DNA: TGTGCCAGCAGCTTAGTTGGCGGGAGCCAGGACTATGAGCAGTTCTTC; CDR3 protein: CASSLVGGSQDYEQFF
clone size: .; J gene: TRBJ2-1; V gene: TRBV7-6; D gene: .; CDR3 DNA: TGTGCCAGCAGCCCGAGCCAGCGGAGCTCCTACAATGAGCAGTTCTTC; CDR3 protein: CASSPSQRSSYNEQFF
clone size: .; J gene: TRBJ2-7; V gene: TRBV7-2; D gene: TRBD2; CDR3 DNA: TGTGCCAGCAGCAAGACTAGCGGGAGGATCCACGAGCAGTACTTC; CDR3 protein: CASSKTSGRIHEQYF
clone size: once; J gene: TRBJ1-1; V gene: TRBV9; D gene: TRBD1; CDR3 DNA: TGTGCCAGCAGCCACACGACAGGGATAAACACTGAAGCTTTCTTT; CDR3 protein: CASSHTTGINTEAFF
clone size: few; J gene: TRBJ1-4; V gene: TRBV19; D gene: TRBD1; CDR3 DNA: TGTGCCAGCCGGGACAGGGGGCCATTAAATGAAAAACTGTTTTTT; CDR3 protein: CASRDRGPLNEKLFF
clone size: .; J gene: TRBJ2-1; V gene: TRBV29-1; D gene: TRBD2; CDR3 DNA: TGCAGCGTTGAAGTGGCTAGCGGGACGCTAGAGCAGTTCTTC; CDR3 protein: CSVEVASGTLEQFF
clone size: .; J gene: TRBJ2-1; V gene: TRBV18; D gene: .; CDR3 DNA: TGTGCCAGCTCATCTGACTTACCCAATGAGCAGTTCTTC; CDR3 protein: CASSSDLPNEQFF
clone size: .; J gene: TRBJ2-5; V gene: TRBV7-2; D gene: .; CDR3 DNA: TGTGCCAGCAGCTTAGCGGGAGCGGGAGAGACCCAGTACTTC; CDR3 protein: CASSLAGAGETQYF
clone size: .; J gene: TRBJ2-7; V gene: TRBV3-1/TRBV3-2; D gene: .; CDR3 DNA: TGTGCCAGCAGCCAACCAGGGGACGCCCGCTACGAGCAGTACTTC; CDR3 protein: CASSQPGDARYEQYF
clone size: .; J gene: TRBJ1-4; V gene: TRBV9; D gene: .; CDR3 DNA: TGTGCCAGCAGCGTAGGTCCACAGGGAGGGGAAAAACTGTTTTTT; CDR3 protein: CASSVGPQGGEKLFF
clone size: .; J gene: TRBJ1-1; V gene: TRBV6-5; D gene: .; CDR3 DNA: TGTGCCAGCAGAACACCTTACACTGAAGCTTTCTTT; CDR3 protein: CASRTPYTEAFF
clone size: .; J gene: TRBJ2-7; V gene: TRBV5-6; D gene: .; CDR3 DNA: TGTGCCAGCAGCTTGGTGAACGGCTACGAGCAGTACTTC; CDR3 protein: CASSLVNGYEQYF
clone size: once; J gene: TRBJ1-1; V gene: TRBV7-2; D gene: .; CDR3 DNA: TGTGCCAGCAAGTTGGACAGCCACGAGAACACTGAAGCTTTCTTT; CDR3 protein: CASKLDSHENTEAFF
clone size: once; J gene: TRBJ2-2; V gene: TRBV5-1; D gene: TRBD1; CDR3 DNA: TGCGCCAGCAGTCCCACAGGGGCTTCCGGGGAGCTGTTTTTT; CDR3 protein: CASSPTGASGELFF
clone size: .; J gene: TRBJ2-5; V gene: TRBV7-8; D gene: TRBD2; CDR3 DNA: TGTGCCAGCAGCCGAGCGGGAGGTATTTTAGGAGAGACCCAGTACTTC; CDR3 protein: CASSRAGGILGETQYF
clone size: .; J gene: TRBJ2-5; V gene: TRBV12-5; D gene: TRBD2; CDR3 DNA: TGTGCTAGTGGTTTGGGACTAGCGGGACCGTACCAAGAGACCCAGTACTTC; CDR3 protein: CASGLGLAGPYQETQYF
clone size: .; J gene: TRBJ1-1; V gene: TRBV18; D gene: TRBD1; CDR3 DNA: TGTGCCAGCTCACCAATGACAGGGCCGAACACTGAAGCTTTCTTT; CDR3 protein: CASSPMTGPNTEAFF
clone size: .; J gene: TRBJ1-5; V gene: TRBV12-5; D gene: TRBD1; CDR3 DNA: TGTGCTAGTGGTTTGTCTACAGGGGTTCAGCCCCAGCATTTT; CDR3 protein: CASGLSTGVQPQHF
clone size: once; J gene: TRBJ2-1; V gene: TRBV19; D gene: TRBD2; CDR3 DNA: TGTGCCAGTAGAAAGGGACTAGCTTACTACAATGAGCAGTTCTTC; CDR3 protein: CASRKGLAYYNEQFF
clone size: .; J gene: TRBJ2-5; V gene: TRBV3-1/TRBV3-2; D gene: TRBD2; CDR3 DNA: TGTGCCAGCAGCCAAGGATCGATAGCGGGAGCTTGGGAGACCCAGTACTTC; CDR3 protein: CASSQGSIAGAWETQYF
clone size: .; J gene: TRBJ2-1; V gene: TRBV28; D gene: TRBD2; CDR3 DNA: TGTGCCAGCTCGATTGGAGGACTAGCGACCAATGAGCAGTTCTTC; CDR3 protein: CASSIGGLATNEQFF
clone size: .; J gene: TRBJ2-1; V gene: TRBV7-9; D gene: TRBD2; CDR3 DNA: TGTGCCAGCAGCCCCCCCGGGACTAGTAGGGCAAATGAGCAGTTCTTC; CDR3 protein: CASSPPGTSRANEQFF
clone size: .; J gene: TRBJ2-1; V gene: TRBV6-4; D gene: TRBD2; CDR3 DNA: TGTGCCAGCAGTGCCGGGACTAGCTTCCATGAGCAGTTCTTC; CDR3 protein: CASSAGTSFHEQFF
clone size: once; J gene: TRBJ2-1; V gene: TRBV23-1; D gene: TRBD2; CDR3 DNA: TGCGCCAGCCAACAGGCGGGGGTTATCCTGAGACTAGGAATATACAATGAGCAGTTCTTC; CDR3 protein: CASQQAGVILRLGIYNEQFF
clone size: few; J gene: TRBJ2-3; V gene: TRBV7-2; D gene: .; CDR3 DNA: TGTGCCAGCAGCTTACTAGCTGTAACTAGCACAGATACGCAGTATTTT; CDR3 protein: CASSLLAVTSTDTQYF
clone size: .; J gene: TRBJ2-1; V gene: TRBV15; D gene: TRBD1; CDR3 DNA: TGTGCCACCAGTGAACCCGGGACAGGGGCCAATGAGCAGTTCTTC; CDR3 protein: CATSEPGTGANEQFF
clone size: few; J gene: TRBJ2-3; V gene: TRBV28; D gene: .; CDR3 DNA: TGTGCCAGCAGTCCCCGGGGGTGGGGTTCAGATACGCAGTATTTT; CDR3 protein: CASSPRGWGSDTQYF
clone size: .; J gene: TRBJ1-3; V gene: TRBV28; D gene: TRBD1; CDR3 DNA: TGTGCCAGCGGACCAGGTCCGGGACAGACTATTCTCGGAGGCACCATATATTTT; CDR3 protein: CASGPGPGQTILGGTIYF
clone size: .; J gene: TRBJ2-7; V gene: TRBV21-1; D gene: .; CDR3 DNA: TGTGCCAGCAGCACAGACCCCGCAGGGGACAGGGTAGTTCTACGGGAGCAGTACTTC; CDR3 protein: CASSTDPAGDRVVLREQYF
clone size: once; J gene: TRBJ2-5; V gene: TRBV4-3; D gene: .; CDR3 DNA: TGCGCCAGCAGCCAAGAGTGGGAACTAGGGACCCAGTACTTC; CDR3 protein: CASSQEWELGTQYF
clone size: .; J gene: TRBJ1-5; V gene: TRBV30; D gene: .; CDR3 DNA: TGTGCCTGGAGTGATCAGGGACTTAGCAATCAGCCCCAGCATTTT; CDR3 protein: CAWSDQGLSNQPQHF
clone size: .; J gene: TRBJ2-4; V gene: TRBV2; D gene: TRBD2; CDR3 DNA: TGTGCCAGCAGTGAAAGGTTAGCGGGAGACCTAGCCAAAAACATTCAGTACTTC; CDR3 protein: CASSERLAGDLAKNIQYF
clone size: few; J gene: TRBJ1-4; V gene: TRBV6-6; D gene: .; CDR3 DNA: TGTGCCAGCAGTTACTTTGGAGGAAATGAAAAACTGTTTTTT; CDR3 protein: CASSYFGGNEKLFF
clone size: .; J gene: TRBJ2-1; V gene: TRBV7-3; D gene: .; CDR3 DNA: TGTGCCAGCAGCTCAAAAGGCGGCACGGGGAACAATGAGCAGTTCTTC; CDR3 protein: CASSSKGGTGNNEQFF
clone size: .; J gene: TRBJ2-7; V gene: TRBV28; D gene: .; CDR3 DNA: TGTGCCAGCAACCCCATGGCAGAAGACTACGAGCAGTACTTC; CDR3 protein: CASNPMAEDYEQYF
clone size: once; J gene: TRBJ2-1; V gene: TRBV13; D gene: .; CDR3 DNA: TGTGCCAGCAGCCCTCCCCGGGTGCATGAGCAGTTCTTC; CDR3 protein: CASSPPRVHEQFF
clone size: .; J gene: TRBJ2-3; V gene: TRBV10-2; D gene: .; CDR3 DNA: TGCGCCAGCGAAGGAGTATTGAGCACAGATACGCAGTATTTT; CDR3 protein: CASEGVLSTDTQYF
clone size: .; J gene: TRBJ2-2; V gene: TRBV18; D gene: .; CDR3 DNA: TGTGCCAGCTCACCATCGACGGGGAGGCTTTCCGGGGAGCTGTTTTTT; CDR3 protein: CASSPSTGRLSGELFF
clone size: .; J gene: TRBJ2-3; V gene: TRBV9; D gene: .; CDR3 DNA: TGTGCCAGCAGCCCACGGGCAGGGGGCACAGATACGCAGTATTTT; CDR3 protein: CASSPRAGGTDTQYF
clone size: .; J gene: TRBJ1-1; V gene: TRBV28; D gene: .; CDR3 DNA: TGTGCCAGCAGTTTACTGGCCTTGAACACTGAAGCTTTCTTT; CDR3 protein: CASSLLALNTEAFF